Presented here are 26 T cell receptor beta chains from one specimen sequenced in a study of blood T cell repertoires in COVID-19. Sequenced by immunoSEQ multiplex PCR; TCRdb stores in-frame clones only, minus some. The table includes 100,000 to 150,000 clones, approximately 82% detected once. Sequencing was performed on peripheral blood. Receptors were obtained from an elderly man with active or convalescent COVID-19.

V gene TRBV6-2 or TRBV6-3 combines with J gene TRBJ1-4, with no clear D. V lost 0 bases, J lost 6 bases, and 8 bases lay in between. The CDR3 has 14 residues. Per the germline V gene, CDR1 is MNHEY and CDR2 is SVGEGT. DNA for the CDR3: TGTGCCAGCAGTTACTCAGCGGACTATGAAAAACTGTTTTTT. It encodes CASSYSADYEKLFF.

The chain employs TRBV18 and TRBJ1-5; maybe TRBD1 (5 bases). The germline V gene has CDR1 KGHSH and CDR2 LQKENI. Trimming pared 6 bases from V and 2 bases from J, leaving 11 bases between. CDR3 length equals 14 residues. CDR3 residues: CASSEAGGNQPQHF. The CDR3 DNA sequence: TGTGCCAGCTCGGAAGCGGGGGGCAATCAGCCCCAGCATTTT.

This rearrangement joins TRBV28 to TRBJ2-5; 10 nucleotides align to TRBD1. The CDR3 has 16 amino acids. J lost 5 bases, V lost 6 bases, and 12 bases had no gene match. The V gene's germline CDR1 is MDHEN and CDR2 SYDVKM. CDR3: CASRAIGQGVLETQYF. The CDR3 region has the DNA TGTGCCAGCAGAGCAATAGGACAGGGGGTCTTGGAGACCCAGTACTTC.

J is TRBJ2-3 and V is TRBV6-2 or TRBV6-3, with D possibly TRBD2 on 6 matching bases. Looked up from germline, CDR1 is MNHEY and CDR2 is SVGEGT. The CDR3 sequence is 15 residues long. V was cut by 2 bases and J by 1 base, with 10 bases left in between. The CDR3 DNA reads as TGTGCCAGCAGTTACGGGGTAGCGGGCACAGATACGCAGTATTTT. It is translated as CASSYGVAGTDTQYF.

V is TRBV7-2 and J is TRBJ2-5; D ambiguous. V lost 1 base, J lost 5 bases, and 8 bases lay in between. The germline V gene encodes CDR1 SGHTA and CDR2 FQGNSA. CDR3 length: 13 residues. CDR3 DNA sequence: TGTGCCAGCAGCTTAGAAAATTCGGAGACCCAGTACTTC. As protein: CASSLENSETQYF.

The CDR3 DNA reads as TGCAGCGTTGGATCCAGGGGGCAGACTGAAGCTTTCTTT. This gives the protein CSVGSRGQTEAFF. The V gene is TRBV29-1, the J gene TRBJ1-1, with TRBD1 matching 8 bases. The CDR3 extends over 13 amino acids. Trimming cost V 4 bases and J 5 bases; bases outside gene matches: 6. In germline, CDR1 is SQVTM, CDR2 ANQGSEA.

This chain connects TRBV3-1 (or the pseudogene TRBV3-2) to TRBJ2-7, with a possible D match to TRBD1 (5 bases). V was shortened by 6 bases and J by 6 bases, with 15 bases between the two germline ends. The CDR3 has 13 residues. CDR1 is LGHDT, CDR2 YNNKEL, per germline (reference sequence). Here the CDR3 reads CASRQFQGTEQYF. The CDR3 bases are TGTGCCAGCAGGCAATTCCAGGGTACCGAGCAGTACTTC.

This chain connects TRBV30 to TRBJ2-1, with 11 positions matching TRBD2. The CDR3 runs 19 residues. J lost 0 bases, V lost 0 bases, and 10 bases had no gene match. CDR1 is GTSNPN, CDR2 SVGIG, per germline (reference sequence). The CDR3 here is CAWSVRGLAGGFSYNEQFF. The CDR3 bases are TGTGCCTGGAGTGTAAGAGGCCTAGCGGGGGGTTTCTCCTACAATGAGCAGTTCTTC.

This sequence joins TRBV5-4 and TRBJ2-2; D is uncertain. Germline V gene data show CDR1 as SGHNT and CDR2 as YYREEE (reference sequence). The CDR3 loop spans 13 amino acids. Trimming pared 6 bases from V and 3 bases from J, leaving 9 bases between. CDR3 region: CASIELHTGELFF. CDR3 nucleotide sequence: TGTGCCAGCATCGAACTCCACACCGGGGAGCTGTTTTTT.

The rearrangement uses TRBV19 and TRBJ2-7; 10 positions match TRBD1. CDR1 and CDR2 from the germline V gene are LNHDA and SQIVND (reference sequence). CDR3 size: 15 residues. V shed 2 bases, J shed 2 bases, and the junction held 3 bases outside the gene matches. CDR3 sequence: CASSILDRGTYEQYF. CDR3 DNA sequence: TGTGCCAGTAGTATACTGGACAGGGGGACCTACGAGCAGTACTTC.

The chain has TRBV29-1 and TRBJ2-7, with a possible D match to TRBD1 (5 bases). Germline V gene data show CDR1 as SQVTM and CDR2 as ANQGSEA. The germline V and J ends were trimmed by 8 bases and 1 base, with 15 bases remaining between them. CDR3 length equals 13 residues. In nucleotides, the CDR3 is TGCAGCACCCTGGGTCCAGGGTCCTACGAGCAGTACTTC. Encoded protein: CSTLGPGSYEQYF.

This clone was counted only a few times. CDR3 in DNA: TGTGCCACCGGGACAGGGGTCGGGACTGAAGCTTTCTTT. Amino acid sequence: CATGTGVGTEAFF. The rearrangement uses TRBV5-4 and TRBJ1-1; TRBD1 matches at 10 bases. Trimming took 9 bases from V and 5 from J; bases not matched to a gene: 7. Germline values: CDR1 SGHNT, CDR2 YYREEE (reference sequence). The CDR3 loop spans 13 amino acids.

This sequence joins TRBV18 and TRBJ2-1; 8 bases match TRBD2. The trim removed 2 bases at V and 10 bases at J, leaving 10 bases unmatched. CDR3 length: 15 residues. Germline V gene lookup returns CDR1 KGHSH and CDR2 LQKENI. The CDR3 DNA reads TGTGCCAGCTCACCAGTGGTCCTAGCGGGTGGGGAGCAGTTCTTC. This gives the protein CASSPVVLAGGEQFF. The whole variable domain, remainder taken from reference TRBV18 and TRBJ2-1, is NAGVMQNPRHLVRRRGQEARLRCSPMKGHSHVYWYRQLPEEGLKFMVYLQKENIIDESGMPKERFSAEFPKEGPSILRIQQVVRGDSAAYFCASSPVVLAGGEQFFGPGTRLTVL.

This clone came up a few times. This chain uses TRBV2 with TRBJ1-1; no definite D call. The CDR3 runs to 14 residues. Germline loops: CDR1 SNHLY, CDR2 FYNNEI. Trimming removed 5 bases at V and 3 bases at J, with 13 bases between. The CDR3 loop reads CASSKNSLDTEAFF. The CDR3 DNA sequence: TGTGCCAGCAGTAAAAACAGTCTTGACACTGAAGCTTTCTTT.

This clone has a handful of counts. This sequence joins TRBV2 and TRBJ1-6; 7 bases match TRBD1. V was clipped by 5 bases and J by 7 bases; unmatched bases: 5. This CDR3 is 14 amino acids long. Germline values: CDR1 SNHLY, CDR2 FYNNEI. The CDR3 coding sequence is TGTGCCAGCAGTAGACAGGGAGGCAATTCACCCCTCCACTTT. Protein product: CASSRQGGNSPLHF.

The V call is TRBV7-9, the J call TRBJ2-7, with TRBD2 as a possible D gene (5 bases). CDR1 and CDR2 (germline): SEHNR, FQNEAQ (reference sequence). The length of the CDR3 is 12 residues. V dropped 5 bases and J dropped 7 bases, with 12 bases sitting between them. CDR3 nucleotide sequence: TGTGCCAGCAGCCCGCCGGGGAGTGAGCAGTACTTC. This translates into CASSPPGSEQYF.

This chain uses TRBV5-4 with TRBJ2-7, with 7 bases lining up with TRBD1. The junction had 10 bases not matched to a gene; V was cut back by 3 bases and J by 4 bases. This CDR3 contains 15 residues. CDR1 and CDR2 from the germline V gene are SGHNT and YYREEE (reference sequence). The CDR3 DNA reads as TGTGCCAGCAGCTCTACAGGGGTCTTGCTTTACGAGCAGTACTTC. As protein: CASSSTGVLLYEQYF. The full variable domain, in which reference TRBV5-4 and TRBJ2-7 provide the parts outside the CDR3, is ETGVTQSPTHLIKTRGQQVTLRCSSQSGHNTVSWYQQALGQGPQFIFQYYREEENGRGNFPPRFSGLQFPNYSSELNVNALELDDSALYLCASSSTGVLLYEQYFGPGTRLTVT.

The chain joins TRBV2 to TRBJ2-7; D gene ambiguous. Trimming took 3 bases from V and 4 from J, leaving 7 bases between them. Germline V lookup: CDR1 SNHLY, CDR2 FYNNEI. CDR3 length: 12 residues. The DNA for the CDR3 is TGTGCCAGCAGTGAGCTGAGTTACGAGCAGTACTTC. It is translated as CASSELSYEQYF.

This chain links TRBV27 with TRBJ1-5; 7 nucleotides match TRBD1. V trimming: 5 bases; J trimming: 0 bases; junction bases outside the gene matches: 7. This CDR3 has 16 amino acids. Germline CDR1 reads MNHEY; CDR2 reads SMNVEV (reference sequence). The CDR3 sequence is CASSAGQVYSNQPQHF. CDR3 DNA sequence: TGTGCCAGCAGTGCCGGACAGGTTTATAGCAATCAGCCCCAGCATTTT.

The gene calls are TRBV5-4 and TRBJ2-1, with D uncertain. V lost 0 bases, J lost 9 bases, and 10 bases lay in between. The germline gives CDR1 SGHNT, CDR2 YYREEE (reference sequence). The CDR3 is made up of 13 amino acids. CDR3 in amino acids: CASSLAGPSEQFF. CDR3 bases: TGTGCCAGCAGCTTGGCCGGCCCTAGTGAGCAGTTCTTC.

This clone was observed a single time. The chain employs TRBV2 and TRBJ2-3; 11 positions match TRBD2. The germline V gene has CDR1 SNHLY and CDR2 FYNNEI. This CDR3 has 15 amino acids. Trimming cost V 5 bases and J 2 bases; bases outside gene matches: 3. CDR3 loop: CASSYSGGDTDTQYF. As DNA, the CDR3 is TGTGCCAGCAGTTATAGCGGGGGGGACACAGATACGCAGTATTTT.

The gene calls are TRBV6-2 or TRBV6-3 and TRBJ1-5; D perhaps matches TRBD1 (5 bases). The CDR3 is 16 amino acids. The V end was cut by 5 bases, the J end by 3 bases, with 17 bases between. Germline values: CDR1 MNHEY, CDR2 SVGEGT. The CDR3 reads CASSPLRGGPNQPQHF. CDR3 nucleotides: TGTGCCAGCAGTCCCCTCCGGGGGGGTCCCAATCAGCCCCAGCATTTT.

The chain joins TRBV9 to TRBJ2-5; 8 nucleotides line up with TRBD2. The CDR3 is made up of 16 amino acids. Germline CDR1 SGDLS, CDR2 YYNGEE. V shed 0 bases, J shed 4 bases, and the junction held 8 bases outside the gene matches. The CDR3 sequence: CASSVATLAGRETQYF. The CDR3 bases are TGTGCCAGCAGCGTAGCTACGCTAGCGGGCCGAGAGACCCAGTACTTC.

CDR3 sequence reads: CASSPLGQGNIQYF. The CDR3 DNA reads TGTGCCAGCTCACCCTTAGGACAGGGAAACATTCAGTACTTC. The chain uses TRBV18 and TRBJ2-4, with 8 bases lining up with TRBD1. This CDR3 is 14 amino acids long. The V gene end was trimmed by 3 bases and the J gene end by 6 bases; junction bases not matched to a gene: 4. Germline loops: CDR1 KGHSH, CDR2 LQKENI.

The gene calls are TRBV18 and TRBJ1-2; D gene ambiguous. The V gene's germline CDR1 is KGHSH and CDR2 LQKENI. The CDR3 totals 14 residues. Trimming left V 6 bases short and J 4 bases short, with 15 bases between. The chain's CDR3 is CASSPIISSYGYTF. The DNA of the CDR3 is TGTGCCAGCTCCCCCATTATAAGCTCCTATGGCTACACCTTC.

This chain joins TRBV7-3 and TRBJ1-1, with D perhaps matching TRBD1 (6 bases). Per germline, CDR1 SGHTA and CDR2 FQGTGA. The CDR3 spans 13 residues. The V end lost 5 bases, the J end lost 1 base, and 8 bases lay between the germline ends. Here the CDR3 reads CASSVTGNTEAFF. The CDR3 DNA is TGTGCCAGCAGCGTGACAGGGAACACTGAAGCTTTCTTT. The full variable domain, its missing parts supplied by reference TRBV7-3 and TRBJ1-1, is GAGVSQTPSNKVTEKGKYVELRCDPISGHTALYWYRQSLGQGPEFLIYFQGTGAADDSGLPNDRFFAVRPEGSVSTLKIQRTERGDSAVYLCASSVTGNTEAFFGQGTRLTVV.